Here is one T cell receptor beta chain with its context. Through a sample-barcoded 5' primer and a J-beta primer mix, a second PCR was run for roughly 6 to 12 cycles. TCRdb re-called the 5' RACE reads with MiXCR, one entry per CDR3 protein. Of around 700,000 distinct CDR3 sequences in the sample, about 25% are singletons; the top ten hold 9.4%. This sample is drawn from a study of blood T cells in healthy people across ages. CDR1 is SGHNT, CDR2 YENEEA, per germline. Germline trimming cut 3 bases from V and 1 base from J; bases unmatched to any gene: 10. The CDR3 has 17 amino acids. This same sample was also part of a study on T cells of mothers and their children. Turning to that study: Every mother produced more than 9 million TCR beta CDR3 reads, whereas every child provided several million.

The rearrangement uses TRBV11-3 and TRBJ2-3; 7 bases line up with TRBD1. Sequencing was performed on blood. This TCR was sampled from a boy younger than 18 in good health. In DNA form, the CDR3 reads TGTGCCAGCAGCTTTCCCGGACAGGCCAGTGGCACAGATACGCAGTATTTT. Translated: CASSFPGQASGTDTQYF.